The clone carrying this T cell receptor (beta chain) has ten or more counts. Its target is unknown. Reverse transcribing all isolated RNA meant expressed TCRB transcripts were sequenced. Method: immunoSEQ multiplex PCR; TCRdb's copy keeps in-frame clones and lacks some. The sample lists about 140,000 clones; more than 9% were seen once. This sample was included in a study of beta chain features in type 1 diabetes. Study findings and constraints: Resolution of whether HLA type affects TCRB rearrangement was not achieved here.

This CDR3 comprises 10 residues. V shed 5 bases and J shed 4 bases, with 2 bases lying between them. Germline V gives CDR1 SEHNR, CDR2 FQNEAQ (reference sequence). The TCR comes from a man younger than 35 in good health. The source material was naive CD4+ T cells from blood. The V and J genes are TRBV7-9 and TRBJ2-5; no reliable D call. Here the CDR3 reads CASSLETQYF. CDR3 bases: TGTGCCAGCAGCCTAGAGACCCAGTACTTC. Looking up the rest from reference TRBV7-9 and TRBJ2-5 gives the full variable domain: DTGVSQNPRHKITKRGQNVTFRCDPISEHNRLYWYRQTLGQGPEFLTYFQNEAQLEKSRLLSDRFSAERPKGSFSTLEIQRTEQGDSAMYLCASSLETQYFGPGTRLLVL.